Below, one T cell receptor beta chain is given with its context. As yet, its antigen is unknown. These data belong to a study of T cells expressing NK-cell markers. The wider study: The authors sequenced eight donors, of whom seven were HCMV-seropositive and one was seronegative. Study observations and caveats: Topping the CD3+CD56-NKG2C+ fraction as well were these clonotypes, in a few donors.

TCRdb re-analyzed the 5' RACE reads; it lists each CDR3 protein once, without DNA. The table for this sample gives some 500,000 distinct CDR3 sequences. Sequenced: blood T cells: a sorted CD56 or NKG2C T cell subset, CD4+ or CD8+ T cells, or bulk PBMC T cells (not recorded which). The clonotype comes from a woman in her forties or fifties in good health.

The CDR3 loop reads CASSSPPFGGNVLTF. The chain couples TRBV5-1 to TRBJ2-6; there is no DNA to check the TCRdb D call of TRBD1. CDR3 length equals 15 residues. Germline assignment: CDR1 SGHRS and CDR2 YFSETQ.